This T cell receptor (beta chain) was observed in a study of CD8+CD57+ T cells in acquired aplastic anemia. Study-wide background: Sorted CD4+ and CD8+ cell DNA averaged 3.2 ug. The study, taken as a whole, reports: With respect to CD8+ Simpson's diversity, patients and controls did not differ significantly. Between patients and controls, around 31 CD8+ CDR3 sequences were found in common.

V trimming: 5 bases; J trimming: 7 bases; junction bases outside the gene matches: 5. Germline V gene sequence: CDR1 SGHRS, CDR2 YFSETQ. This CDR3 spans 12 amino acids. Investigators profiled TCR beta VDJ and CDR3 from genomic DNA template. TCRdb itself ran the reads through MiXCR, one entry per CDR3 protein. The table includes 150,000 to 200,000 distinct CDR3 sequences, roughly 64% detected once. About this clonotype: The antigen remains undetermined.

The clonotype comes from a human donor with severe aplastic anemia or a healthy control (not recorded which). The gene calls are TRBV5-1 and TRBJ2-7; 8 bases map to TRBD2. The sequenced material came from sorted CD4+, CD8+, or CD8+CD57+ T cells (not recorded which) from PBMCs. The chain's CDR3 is CASRRGEGEQYF. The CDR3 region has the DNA TGCGCCAGCAGGCGGGGGGAAGGTGAGCAGTACTTC.